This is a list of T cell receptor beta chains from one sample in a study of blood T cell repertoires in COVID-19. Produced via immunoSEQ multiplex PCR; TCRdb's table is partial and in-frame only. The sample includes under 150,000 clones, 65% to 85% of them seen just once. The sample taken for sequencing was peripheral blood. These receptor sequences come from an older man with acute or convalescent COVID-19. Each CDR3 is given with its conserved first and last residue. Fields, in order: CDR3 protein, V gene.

CASSEPGGGSAEAFF TRBV6-1
CASSQEFSGGGADTQYF TRBV4-1
CASSGGTGGNTGELFF TRBV9
CASSTRAGTGELFF TRBV18
CASSEDPRFANTGELFF TRBV2
CASSDRNRGGLTEAFF TRBV10-2
CASSEEGGYGYTF TRBV2
CASSPDSPYNSPLHF TRBV5-1
CASSEIKGAIYNEQFF TRBV6-1
CASSPGTGNTEAFF TRBV5-8
CASSYLSGGLYGYTF TRBV6-5
CASRPGTGGTEAFF TRBV6-5
CASSLVGSGGYNEQFF TRBV11-3
CASSTIQGETQYF TRBV19
CASSQDWTGSGGNTIYF TRBV4-2
CASSFGLRGTEAFF TRBV11-2
CASSPSAGPANYGYTF TRBV18
CASSPGEGMRGYTF TRBV4-2
CASSLPGGIDGYTF TRBV5-6
CASSFTSGFGGELFF TRBV11-2
CASSLAASSRETQYF TRBV7-2
CASSLGSTSVGEQYF TRBV5-1
CASSLGPGVTGELFF TRBV5-1
CASSETGQASSYEQYF TRBV25-1
CASSYPDWGPSLETEAFF TRBV21-1
CASSDPGNQPQHF TRBV2
CASSLRTDDTIYF TRBV4-1
CASSAGDKNTEAFF TRBV18
CASSIGLAGGEQFF TRBV7-2
CMTSGSYNEQFF TRBV6-5
CASSTSPRGNTEAFF TRBV5-5
CSASRTGAGNYGYTF TRBV20-1
CASSRRGGANVLTF TRBV18
CASGSLPGGFRRELFF TRBV12-5
CASLKNPVRGDEQFF TRBV11-2
CASSLARDSPLHF TRBV5-1
CAWSDRGSDTEAFF TRBV30
CASRLAGSTDTQYF TRBV5-1
CASSPRTISGNTIYF TRBV18
CASSQDRTYYEQYF TRBV3-1/TRBV3-2
CASSRTDRDTGELFF TRBV7-9
CASSDSRAAQYF TRBV2
CASSSYSWQETQYF TRBV5-1
CASSLTGWSGYTF TRBV12-3/TRBV12-4
CASKIGQDYGYTF TRBV2
CASSKTTGSNSPLHF TRBV19
CASSPGGSTDTQYF TRBV7-2
CASGFVQGADTF TRBV5-4
CASSLDGRGKLFF TRBV6-5
CASQPGQGIRQPQHF TRBV19
CASSPTQETQYF TRBV12-3/TRBV12-4
CASSYSPSGGPWEQYF TRBV6-5
CASSLAGGGYTF TRBV5-6
CASFTRLEAFF TRBV5-8
CATSRDRAQETQYF TRBV15